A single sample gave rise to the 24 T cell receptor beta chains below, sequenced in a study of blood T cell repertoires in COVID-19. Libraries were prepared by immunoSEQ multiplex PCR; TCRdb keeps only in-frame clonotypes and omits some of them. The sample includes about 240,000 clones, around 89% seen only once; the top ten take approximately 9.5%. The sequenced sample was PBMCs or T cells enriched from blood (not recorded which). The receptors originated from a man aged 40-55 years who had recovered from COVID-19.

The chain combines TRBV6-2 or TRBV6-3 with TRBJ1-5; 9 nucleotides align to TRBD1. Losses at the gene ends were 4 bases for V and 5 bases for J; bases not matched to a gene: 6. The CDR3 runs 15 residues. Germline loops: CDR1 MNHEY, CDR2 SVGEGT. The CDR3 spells CASSSNRGLHQPQHF. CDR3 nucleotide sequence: TGTGCCAGCAGTTCGAACAGGGGGCTACATCAGCCCCAGCATTTT.

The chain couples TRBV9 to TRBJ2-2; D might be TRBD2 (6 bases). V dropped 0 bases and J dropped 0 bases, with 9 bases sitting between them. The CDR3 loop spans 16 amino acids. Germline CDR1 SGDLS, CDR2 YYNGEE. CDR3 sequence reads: CASSVDPGANTGELFF. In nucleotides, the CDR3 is TGTGCCAGCAGCGTAGATCCGGGGGCGAACACCGGGGAGCTGTTTTTT.

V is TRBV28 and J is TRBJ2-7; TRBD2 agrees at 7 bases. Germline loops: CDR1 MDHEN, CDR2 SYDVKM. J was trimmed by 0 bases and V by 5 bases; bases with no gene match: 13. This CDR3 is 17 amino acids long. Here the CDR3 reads CASSPFTSATSSYEQYF. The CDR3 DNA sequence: TGTGCCAGCAGTCCTTTTACTAGCGCCACCAGCTCCTACGAGCAGTACTTC.

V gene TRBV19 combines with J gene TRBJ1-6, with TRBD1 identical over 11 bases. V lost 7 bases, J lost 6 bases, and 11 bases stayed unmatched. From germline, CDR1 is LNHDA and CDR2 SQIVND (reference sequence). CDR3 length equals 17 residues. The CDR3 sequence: CASTPSGQGASNSPLHF. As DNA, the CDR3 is TGTGCCAGTACCCCGAGTGGACAGGGGGCAAGTAATTCACCCCTCCACTTT.

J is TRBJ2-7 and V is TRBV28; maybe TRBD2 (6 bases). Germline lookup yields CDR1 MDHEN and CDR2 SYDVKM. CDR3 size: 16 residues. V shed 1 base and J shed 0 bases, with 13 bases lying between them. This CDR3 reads CASSLYRRAVSYEQYF. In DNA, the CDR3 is TGTGCCAGCAGTTTATATCGGAGGGCAGTCTCCTACGAGCAGTACTTC.

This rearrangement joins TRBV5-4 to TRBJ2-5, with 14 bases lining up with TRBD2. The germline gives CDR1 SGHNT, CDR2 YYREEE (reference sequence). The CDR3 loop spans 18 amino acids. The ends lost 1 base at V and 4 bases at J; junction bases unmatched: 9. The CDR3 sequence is CASSLTRLAGGFGETQYF. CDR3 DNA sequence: TGTGCCAGCAGCTTGACTAGACTAGCGGGAGGGTTTGGAGAGACCCAGTACTTC.

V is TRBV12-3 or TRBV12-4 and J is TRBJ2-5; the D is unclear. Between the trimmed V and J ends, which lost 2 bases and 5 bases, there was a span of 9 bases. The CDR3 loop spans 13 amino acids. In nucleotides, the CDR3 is TGTGCCAGCAGTTTATGGCCTCCGGAGACCCAGTACTTC. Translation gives CASSLWPPETQYF.

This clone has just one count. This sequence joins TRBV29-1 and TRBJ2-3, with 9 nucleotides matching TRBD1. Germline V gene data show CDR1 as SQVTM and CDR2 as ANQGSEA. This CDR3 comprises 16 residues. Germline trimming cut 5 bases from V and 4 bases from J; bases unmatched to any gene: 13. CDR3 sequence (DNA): TGCAGCGTTACTCCTGGGGACAGGGAGTCCCCAGATACGCAGTATTTT. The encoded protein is CSVTPGDRESPDTQYF.

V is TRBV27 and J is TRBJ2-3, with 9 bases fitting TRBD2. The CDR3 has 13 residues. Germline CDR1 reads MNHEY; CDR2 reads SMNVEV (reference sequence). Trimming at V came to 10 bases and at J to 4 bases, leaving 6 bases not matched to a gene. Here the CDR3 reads CATLAGTPDTQYF. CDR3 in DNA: TGTGCCACGCTAGCGGGAACCCCAGATACGCAGTATTTT.

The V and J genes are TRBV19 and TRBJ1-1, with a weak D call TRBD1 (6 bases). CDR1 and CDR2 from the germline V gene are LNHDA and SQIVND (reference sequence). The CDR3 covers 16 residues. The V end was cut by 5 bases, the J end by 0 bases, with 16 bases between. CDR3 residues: CASSHPPGQLNTEAFF. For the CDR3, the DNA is TGTGCCAGTAGTCATCCCCCGGGACAACTGAACACTGAAGCTTTCTTT.

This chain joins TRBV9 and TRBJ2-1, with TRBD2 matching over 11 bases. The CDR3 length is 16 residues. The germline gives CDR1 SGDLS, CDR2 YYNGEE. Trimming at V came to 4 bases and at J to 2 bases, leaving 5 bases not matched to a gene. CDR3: CASSSRLAGTYNEQFF. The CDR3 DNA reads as TGTGCCAGCAGCTCAAGACTAGCGGGGACCTACAATGAGCAGTTCTTC.

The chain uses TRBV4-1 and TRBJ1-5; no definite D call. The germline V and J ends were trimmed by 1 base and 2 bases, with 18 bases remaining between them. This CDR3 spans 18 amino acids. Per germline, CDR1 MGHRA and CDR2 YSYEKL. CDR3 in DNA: TGCGCCAGCAGCCAAGGGGTTTTACAGTCCTTGGGCAATCAGCCCCAGCATTTT. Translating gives CASSQGVLQSLGNQPQHF.

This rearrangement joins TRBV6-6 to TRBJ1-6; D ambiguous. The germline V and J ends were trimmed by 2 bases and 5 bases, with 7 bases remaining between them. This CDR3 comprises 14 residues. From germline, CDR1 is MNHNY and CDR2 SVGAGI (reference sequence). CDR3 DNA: TGTGCCAGCAGTTACGGAGGGAATAATTCACCCCTCCACTTT. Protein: CASSYGGNNSPLHF.

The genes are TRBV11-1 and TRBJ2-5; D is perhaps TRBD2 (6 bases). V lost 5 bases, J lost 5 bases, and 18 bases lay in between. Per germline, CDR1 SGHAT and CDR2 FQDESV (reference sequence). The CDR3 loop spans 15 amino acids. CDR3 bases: TGTGCCAGCAGCATCCGGGACTCCAGGGCGGAGACCCAGTACTTC. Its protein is CASSIRDSRAETQYF.

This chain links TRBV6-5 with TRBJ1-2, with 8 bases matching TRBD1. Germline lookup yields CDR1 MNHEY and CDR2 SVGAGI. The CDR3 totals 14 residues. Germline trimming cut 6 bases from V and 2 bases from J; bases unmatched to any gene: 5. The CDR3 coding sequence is TGTGCCAGCAGGAGGGACAGGTCGAACTATGGCTACACCTTC. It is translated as CASRRDRSNYGYTF.

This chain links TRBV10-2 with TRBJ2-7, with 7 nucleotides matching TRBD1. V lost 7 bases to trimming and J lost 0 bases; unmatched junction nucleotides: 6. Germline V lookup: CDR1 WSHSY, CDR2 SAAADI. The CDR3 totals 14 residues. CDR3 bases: TGCGCCAGCACCTGGACAGGCGTCTCCTACGAGCAGTACTTC. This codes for CASTWTGVSYEQYF.

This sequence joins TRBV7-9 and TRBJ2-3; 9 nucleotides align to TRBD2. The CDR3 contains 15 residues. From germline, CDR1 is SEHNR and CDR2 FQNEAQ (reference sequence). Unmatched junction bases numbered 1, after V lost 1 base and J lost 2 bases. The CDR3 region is CASSLGLADTDTQYF. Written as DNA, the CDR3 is TGTGCCAGCAGCTTAGGACTAGCGGACACAGATACGCAGTATTTT. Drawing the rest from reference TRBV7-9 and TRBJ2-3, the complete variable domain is DTGVSQNPRHKITKRGQNVTFRCDPISEHNRLYWYRQTLGQGPEFLTYFQNEAQLEKSRLLSDRFSAERPKGSFSTLEIQRTEQGDSAMYLCASSLGLADTDTQYFGPGTRLTVL.

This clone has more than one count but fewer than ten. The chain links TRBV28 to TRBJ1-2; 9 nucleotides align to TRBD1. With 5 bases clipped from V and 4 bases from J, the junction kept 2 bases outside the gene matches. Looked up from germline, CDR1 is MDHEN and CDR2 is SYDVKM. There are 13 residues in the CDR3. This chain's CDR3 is CASSLQGAYGYTF. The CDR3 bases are TGTGCCAGCAGTCTACAGGGGGCCTATGGCTACACCTTC.

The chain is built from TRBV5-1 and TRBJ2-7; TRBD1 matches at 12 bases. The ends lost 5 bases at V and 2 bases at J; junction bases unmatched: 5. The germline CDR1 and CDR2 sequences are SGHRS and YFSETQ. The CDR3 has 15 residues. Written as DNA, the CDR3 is TGCGCCAGCAGACCGGGGACAGGGGGCACCTACGAGCAGTACTTC. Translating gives CASRPGTGGTYEQYF.

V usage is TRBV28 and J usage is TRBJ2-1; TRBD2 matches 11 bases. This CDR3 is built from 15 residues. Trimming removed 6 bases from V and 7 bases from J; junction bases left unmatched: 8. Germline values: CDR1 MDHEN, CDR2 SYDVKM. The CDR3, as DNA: TGTGCCAGCAGGGTAGCGGGAGGGCCGATGAATGAGCAGTTCTTC. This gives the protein CASRVAGGPMNEQFF.

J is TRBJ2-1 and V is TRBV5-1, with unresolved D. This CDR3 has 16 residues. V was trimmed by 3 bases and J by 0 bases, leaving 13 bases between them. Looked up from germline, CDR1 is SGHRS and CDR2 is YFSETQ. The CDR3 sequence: CASSSPSTPSYNEQFF. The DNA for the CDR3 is TGCGCCAGCAGCTCACCTTCTACCCCCTCCTACAATGAGCAGTTCTTC.

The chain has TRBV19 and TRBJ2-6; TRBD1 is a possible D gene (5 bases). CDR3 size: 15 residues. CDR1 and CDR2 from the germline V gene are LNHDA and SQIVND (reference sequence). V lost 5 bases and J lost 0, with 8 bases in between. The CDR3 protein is CASSVGHSGANVLTF. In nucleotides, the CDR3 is TGTGCCAGTAGTGTCGGACACTCTGGGGCCAACGTCCTGACTTTC.

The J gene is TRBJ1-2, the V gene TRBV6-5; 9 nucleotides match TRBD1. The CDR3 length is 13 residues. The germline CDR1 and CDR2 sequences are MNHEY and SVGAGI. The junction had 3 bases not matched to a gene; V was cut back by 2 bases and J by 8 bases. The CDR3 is CASSYNRGRGYTF. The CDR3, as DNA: TGTGCCAGCAGTTACAACAGGGGGCGCGGCTACACCTTC.

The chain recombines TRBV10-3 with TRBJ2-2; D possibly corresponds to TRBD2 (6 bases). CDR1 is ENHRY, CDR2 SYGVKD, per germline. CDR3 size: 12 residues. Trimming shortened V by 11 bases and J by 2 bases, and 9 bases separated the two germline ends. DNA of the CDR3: TGTGCCGGAGGGGCTAACACCGGGGAGCTGTTTTTT. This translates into CAGGANTGELFF.